The following is a T cell receptor beta chain sequence with its context. Germline V gene sequence: CDR1 SGHRS, CDR2 YFSETQ. The CDR3 is 19 amino acids. With V trimmed by 0 bases and J by 0 bases, 12 bases remained unmatched. These data come from a study of blood T cell repertoires in COVID-19. The repertoire was sequenced with immunoSEQ multiplex PCR; TCRdb's copy has only in-frame clones and lacks some. The sample lists 200,000 to 300,000 clones, approximately 90% seen once, with around 4% in the top ten. Cohort 3 recovery required two negative PCRs, clearance, or symptom resolution. The TCR comes from a woman aged 30 to 39 who had recovered from COVID-19. The chain couples TRBV5-1 to TRBJ2-3, with TRBD2 identical over 8 bases. Source material: PBMCs or T cells enriched from blood (not recorded which). Here the CDR3 DNA reads TGCGCCAGCAGCTTGGATCCTCCCAGCGGGGGTTCTAGCACAGATACGCAGTATTTT. The encoded protein is CASSLDPPSGGSSTDTQYF.